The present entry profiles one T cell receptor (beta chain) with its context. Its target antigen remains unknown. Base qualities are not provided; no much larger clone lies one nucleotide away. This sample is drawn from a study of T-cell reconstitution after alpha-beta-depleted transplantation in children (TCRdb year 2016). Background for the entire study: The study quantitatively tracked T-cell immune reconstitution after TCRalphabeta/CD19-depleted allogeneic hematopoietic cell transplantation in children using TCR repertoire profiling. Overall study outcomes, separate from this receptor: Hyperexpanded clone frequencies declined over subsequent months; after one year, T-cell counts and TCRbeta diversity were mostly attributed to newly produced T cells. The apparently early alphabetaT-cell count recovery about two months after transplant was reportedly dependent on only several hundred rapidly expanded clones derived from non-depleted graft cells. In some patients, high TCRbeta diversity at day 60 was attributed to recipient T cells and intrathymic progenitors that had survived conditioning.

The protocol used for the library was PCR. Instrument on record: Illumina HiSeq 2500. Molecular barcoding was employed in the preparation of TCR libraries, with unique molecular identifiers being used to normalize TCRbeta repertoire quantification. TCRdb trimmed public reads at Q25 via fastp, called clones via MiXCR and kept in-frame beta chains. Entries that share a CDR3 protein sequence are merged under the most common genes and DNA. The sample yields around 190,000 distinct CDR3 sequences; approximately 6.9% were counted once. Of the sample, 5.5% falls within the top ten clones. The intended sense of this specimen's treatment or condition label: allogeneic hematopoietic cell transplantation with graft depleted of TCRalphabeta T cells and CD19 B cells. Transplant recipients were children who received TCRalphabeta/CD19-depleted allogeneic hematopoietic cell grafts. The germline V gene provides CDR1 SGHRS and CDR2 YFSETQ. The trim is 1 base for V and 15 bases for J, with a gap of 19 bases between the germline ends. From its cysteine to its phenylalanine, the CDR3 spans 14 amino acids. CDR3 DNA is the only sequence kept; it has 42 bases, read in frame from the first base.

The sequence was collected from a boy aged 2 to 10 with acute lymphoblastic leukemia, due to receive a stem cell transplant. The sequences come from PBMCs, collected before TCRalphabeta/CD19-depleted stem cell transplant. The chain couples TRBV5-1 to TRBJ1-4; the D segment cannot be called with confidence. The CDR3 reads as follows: CASSLSSRLDYVFF. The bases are TGCGCCAGCAGCTTGAGCTCCCGCCTGGACTATGTGTTTTTT.